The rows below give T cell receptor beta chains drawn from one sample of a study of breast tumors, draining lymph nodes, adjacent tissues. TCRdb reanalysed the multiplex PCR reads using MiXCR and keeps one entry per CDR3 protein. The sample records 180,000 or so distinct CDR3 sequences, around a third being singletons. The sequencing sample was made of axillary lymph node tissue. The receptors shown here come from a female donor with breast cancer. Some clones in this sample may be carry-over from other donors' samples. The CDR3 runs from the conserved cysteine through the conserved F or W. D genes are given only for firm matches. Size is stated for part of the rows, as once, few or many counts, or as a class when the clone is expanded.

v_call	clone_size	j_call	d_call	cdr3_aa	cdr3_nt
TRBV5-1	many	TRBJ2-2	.	CASSPAVLGNTGELFF	TGCGCCAGCAGCCCGGCCGTCCTGGGAAACACCGGGGAGCTGTTTTTT
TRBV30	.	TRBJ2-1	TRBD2	CAWNPLAGAYNEQFF	TGTGCCTGGAATCCACTAGCGGGTGCCTACAATGAGCAGTTCTTC
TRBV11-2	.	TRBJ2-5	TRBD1	CASSLGDRGETQYF	TGTGCCAGCAGCTTAGGGGACAGGGGAGAGACCCAGTACTTC
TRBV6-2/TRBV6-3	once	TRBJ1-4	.	CASSHPLGRAWTEKLFF	TGTGCCAGCAGTCACCCGCTCGGACGGGCGTGGACTGAAAAACTGTTTTTT
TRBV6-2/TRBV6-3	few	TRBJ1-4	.	CASRPLRRQTSNEKLFF	TGTGCCAGCAGACCTCTCCGAAGACAGACCTCTAATGAAAAACTGTTTTTT
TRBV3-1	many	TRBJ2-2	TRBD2	CASSPTAGGNTGELFF	TGTGCCAGCAGCCCGACCGCGGGAGGAAACACCGGGGAGCTGTTTTTT
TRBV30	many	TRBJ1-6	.	CAWSIQGSSNSPLHF	TGTGCCTGGAGTATACAGGGAAGTAGTAATTCACCCCTCCACTTT
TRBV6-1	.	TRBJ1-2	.	CASSLSGNNYGYTF	TGTGCCAGCAGTTTATCGGGCAATAACTATGGCTACACCTTC
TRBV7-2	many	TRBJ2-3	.	CASSLEKFTDTQYF	TGTGCCAGCAGCTTAGAGAAATTCACAGATACGCAGTATTTT
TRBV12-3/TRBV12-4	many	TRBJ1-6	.	CASKTRGGGYNSPLHF	TGTGCCAGCAAGACCCGAGGGGGGGGCTATAATTCACCCCTCCACTTT
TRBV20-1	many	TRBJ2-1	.	CSASLPGGPTPYYNEQFF	TGCAGTGCTAGCCTTCCGGGGGGCCCAACTCCATACTACAATGAGCAGTTCTTC
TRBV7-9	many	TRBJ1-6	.	CASSPRNQGSPLHF	TGTGCCAGCAGCCCGCGAAACCAGGGTTCACCCCTCCACTTT
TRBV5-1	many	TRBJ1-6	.	CASSLLGSSYNSPLHF	TGCGCCAGCAGCTTGTTGGGGAGCTCCTATAATTCACCCCTCCACTTT
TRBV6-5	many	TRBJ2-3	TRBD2	CASKTLAGEGLDTQYF	TGTGCCAGCAAAACACTAGCGGGAGAAGGGTTAGATACGCAGTATTTT
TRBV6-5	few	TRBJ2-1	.	CASSHVPPSYNEQFF	TGTGCCAGCAGTCACGTCCCCCCCTCCTACAATGAGCAGTTCTTC
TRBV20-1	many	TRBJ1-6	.	CSAQGTGQWNSPLHF	TGCAGTGCTCAAGGTACCGGACAGTGGAATTCACCCCTCCACTTT
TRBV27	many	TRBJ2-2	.	CASKSNGGGELFF	TGTGCCAGCAAGTCTAACGGTGGCGGGGAGCTGTTTTTT
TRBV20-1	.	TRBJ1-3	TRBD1	CSARDDRGSGNTIYF	TGCAGTGCTAGAGATGACAGGGGAAGCGGAAACACCATATATTTT
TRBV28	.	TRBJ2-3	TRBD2	CASSLGGTSGNTQYF	TGTGCCAGCAGTTTAGGGGGGACTAGCGGGAATACGCAGTATTTT
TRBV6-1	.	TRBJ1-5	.	CASSPPRDRNQPQHF	TGTGCCAGCAGCCCGCCACGGGACCGCAATCAGCCCCAGCATTTT
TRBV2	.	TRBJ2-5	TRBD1	CASSSTGGTSGETQYF	TGTGCCAGCAGTTCCACAGGGGGGACGTCGGGAGAGACCCAGTACTTC
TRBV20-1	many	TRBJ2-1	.	CSASVSPEQFF	TGCAGTGCTAGCGTTAGCCCAGAGCAGTTCTTC
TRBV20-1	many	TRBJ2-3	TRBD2	CSARREPAGGADTQYF	TGCAGTGCTAGACGTGAACCAGCGGGAGGGGCAGATACGCAGTATTTT
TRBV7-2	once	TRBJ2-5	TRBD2	CASSLIAGGGETQYF	TGTGCCAGCAGCCTTATAGCGGGAGGCGGGGAGACCCAGTACTTC
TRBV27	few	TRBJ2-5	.	CASSSPGREETQYF	TGTGCCAGCAGTTCACCGGGGAGAGAGGAGACCCAGTACTTC
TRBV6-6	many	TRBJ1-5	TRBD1	CASIKRTGVGLIDNQPQHF	TGTGCCAGCATTAAGCGGACAGGGGTAGGTTTAATTGACAATCAGCCCCAGCATTTT
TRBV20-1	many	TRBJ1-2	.	CSARPQGGLEYYGYTF	TGCAGTGCTAGACCTCAGGGAGGGCTGGAGTACTATGGCTACACCTTC
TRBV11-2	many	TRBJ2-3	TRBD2	CASSSPPPGLANTDTQYF	TGTGCCAGCAGCTCCCCCCCACCGGGACTAGCGAACACAGATACGCAGTATTTT
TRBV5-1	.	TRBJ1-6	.	CASSWIAPVDSPLHF	TGCGCCAGCAGCTGGATCGCACCGGTGGACTCACCCCTCCACTTT
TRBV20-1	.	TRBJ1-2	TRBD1	CSSTGTDLGGYTF	TGCAGTTCCACCGGGACAGACTTAGGGGGCTACACCTTC
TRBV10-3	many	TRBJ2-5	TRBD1	CAIGQGGTQYF	TGTGCCATCGGACAGGGGGGGACCCAGTACTTC
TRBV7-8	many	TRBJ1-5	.	CASSSDDYSNQPQHF	TGTGCCAGCAGCTCGGACGATTATAGCAATCAGCCCCAGCATTTT
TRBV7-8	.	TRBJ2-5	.	CASSLAGAGGETQYF	TGTGCCAGCAGCTTAGCGGGGGCAGGGGGGGAGACCCAGTACTTC
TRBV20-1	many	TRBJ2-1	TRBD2	CSAREGGDRNEQFF	TGCAGTGCTAGAGAGGGGGGGGACCGCAATGAGCAGTTCTTC
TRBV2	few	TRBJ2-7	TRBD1	CASRRDRGLYEQYF	TGTGCCAGCAGGCGGGACAGGGGGCTCTACGAGCAGTACTTC
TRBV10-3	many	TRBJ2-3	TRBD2	CAITSGDTDTQYF	TGTGCCATCACTAGCGGGGACACAGATACGCAGTATTTT
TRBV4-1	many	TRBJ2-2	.	CASSQDRRGTGELFF	TGCGCCAGCAGCCAAGATCGGCGGGGTACCGGGGAGCTGTTTTTT
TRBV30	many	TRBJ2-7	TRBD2	CAWAGLAGLSYEQYF	TGTGCCTGGGCCGGACTAGCGGGCCTATCCTACGAGCAGTACTTC
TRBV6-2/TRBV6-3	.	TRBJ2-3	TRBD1	CASSLTGTGTRDTQYF	TGTGCCAGCAGCCTCACCGGGACAGGGACGAGGGATACGCAGTATTTT
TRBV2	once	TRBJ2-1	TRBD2	CASSQTSGGPGEQFF	TGTGCCAGCAGTCAGACTAGCGGGGGCCCCGGGGAGCAGTTCTTC
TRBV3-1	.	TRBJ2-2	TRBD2	CASGSGRDSTGGLFF	TGCGCCAGCGGAAGCGGGAGAGATAGCACCGGGGGGCTGTTTTTT
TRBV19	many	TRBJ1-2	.	CASSVLRGTGGYGYTF	TGTGCCAGTAGTGTCCTCCGGGGTACCGGAGGCTATGGCTACACCTTC
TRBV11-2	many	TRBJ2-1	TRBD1	CASSPRTGRNEQFF	TGTGCCAGCAGCCCGAGGACAGGGAGGAATGAGCAGTTCTTC
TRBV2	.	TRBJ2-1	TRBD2	CAEVAGGPGNEQFF	TGTGCTGAGGTGGCGGGGGGGCCTGGCAATGAGCAGTTCTTC
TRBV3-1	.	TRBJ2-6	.	CASSQTRGGANVLTF	TGTGCCAGCAGCCAAACCCGAGGGGGGGCCAACGTCCTGACTTTC
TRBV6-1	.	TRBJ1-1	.	CASSATETRNTGAFF	TGTGCCAGCAGCGCGACAGAAACCCGGAACACTGGAGCTTTCTTT
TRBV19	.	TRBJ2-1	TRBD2	CATEVFGGAYNEQFF	TGTGCCACCGAAGTTTTCGGGGGGGCCTACAATGAGCAGTTCTTC
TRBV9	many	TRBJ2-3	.	CASSVGGGDTQYF	TGTGCCAGCAGCGTAGGAGGAGGGGATACGCAGTATTTT
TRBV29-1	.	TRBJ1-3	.	CSLAGSGNTIYF	TGCAGCTTGGCTGGGTCTGGAAACACCATATATTTT
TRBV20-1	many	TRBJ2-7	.	CSARLRQSSYEQYF	TGCAGTGCTAGACTTCGCCAGAGCTCCTACGAGCAGTACTTC
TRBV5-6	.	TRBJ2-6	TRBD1	CASSTPRDRLYSGANVLTF	TGTGCCAGCAGCACCCCCCGGGACAGGCTATATTCTGGGGCCAACGTCCTGACTTTC
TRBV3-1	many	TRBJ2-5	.	CASSQVLSETQYF	TGTGCCAGCAGCCAAGTTCTTTCGGAGACCCAGTACTTC